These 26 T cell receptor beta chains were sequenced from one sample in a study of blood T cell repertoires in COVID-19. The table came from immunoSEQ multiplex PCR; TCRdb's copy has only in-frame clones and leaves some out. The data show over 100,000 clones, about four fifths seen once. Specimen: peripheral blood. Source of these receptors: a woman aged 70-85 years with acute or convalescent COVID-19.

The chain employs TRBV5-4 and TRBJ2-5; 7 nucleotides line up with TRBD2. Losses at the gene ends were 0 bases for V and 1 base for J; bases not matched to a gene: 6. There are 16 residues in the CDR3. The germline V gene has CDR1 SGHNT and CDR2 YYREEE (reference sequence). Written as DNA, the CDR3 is TGTGCCAGCAGCTTGGACCCCGCTAGCGGCCAAGAGACCCAGTACTTC. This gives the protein CASSLDPASGQETQYF.

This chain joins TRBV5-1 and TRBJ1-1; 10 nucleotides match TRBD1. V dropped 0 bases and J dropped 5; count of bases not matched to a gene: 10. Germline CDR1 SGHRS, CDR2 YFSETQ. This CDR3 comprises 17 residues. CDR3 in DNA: TGCGCCAGCAGCTTGGAACCGGGACAGGGGCAGTATACTGAAGCTTTCTTT. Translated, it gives CASSLEPGQGQYTEAFF. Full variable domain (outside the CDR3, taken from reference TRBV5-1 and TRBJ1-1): KAGVTQTPRYLIKTRGQQVTLSCSPISGHRSVSWYQQTPGQGLQFLFEYFSETQRNKGNFPGRFSGRQFSNSRSEMNVSTLELGDSALYLCASSLEPGQGQYTEAFFGQGTRLTVV.

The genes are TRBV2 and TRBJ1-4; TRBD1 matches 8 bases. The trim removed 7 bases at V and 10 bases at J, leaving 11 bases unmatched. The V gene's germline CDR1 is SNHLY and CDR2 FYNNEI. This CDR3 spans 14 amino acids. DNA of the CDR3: TGTGCCAGCAACCCGGCAGGGGGCCTCGGAAAACTGTTTTTT. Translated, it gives CASNPAGGLGKLFF.

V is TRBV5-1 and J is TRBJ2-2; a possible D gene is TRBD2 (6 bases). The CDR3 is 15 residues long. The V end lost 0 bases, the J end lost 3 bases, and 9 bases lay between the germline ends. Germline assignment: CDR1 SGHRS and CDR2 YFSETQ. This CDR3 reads CASSLEGLDTGELFF. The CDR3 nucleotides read TGCGCCAGCAGCTTGGAGGGACTGGACACCGGGGAGCTGTTTTTT.

CDR3 region: CASSLPGHDNEKLFF. In DNA, the CDR3 is TGTGCCAGCAGCTTACCGGGACACGATAATGAAAAACTGTTTTTT. V is TRBV11-3 and J is TRBJ1-4; possibly TRBD1 for D (6 bases). V lost 2 bases to trimming and J lost 4 bases, with 11 bases between them. Germline CDR1 SGHNT, CDR2 YENEEA. This CDR3 spans 15 amino acids.

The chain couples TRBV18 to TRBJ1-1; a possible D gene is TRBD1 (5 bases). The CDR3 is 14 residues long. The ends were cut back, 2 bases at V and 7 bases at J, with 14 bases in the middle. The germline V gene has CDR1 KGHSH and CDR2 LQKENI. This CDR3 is CASSPTRQLGEAFF. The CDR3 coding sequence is TGTGCCAGCTCACCAACCAGACAGTTGGGTGAAGCTTTCTTT.

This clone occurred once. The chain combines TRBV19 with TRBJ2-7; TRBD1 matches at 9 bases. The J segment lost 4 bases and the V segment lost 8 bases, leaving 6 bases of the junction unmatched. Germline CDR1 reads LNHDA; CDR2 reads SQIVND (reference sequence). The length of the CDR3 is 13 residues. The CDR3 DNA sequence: TGTGCCAGTCTGGACAGGGGAGGGTACGAGCAGTACTTC. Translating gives CASLDRGGYEQYF.

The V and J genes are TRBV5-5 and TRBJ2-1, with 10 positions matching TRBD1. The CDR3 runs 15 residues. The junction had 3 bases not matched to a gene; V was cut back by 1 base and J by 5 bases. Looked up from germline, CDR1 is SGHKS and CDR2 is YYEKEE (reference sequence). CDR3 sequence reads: CASSLWDRGNNEQFF. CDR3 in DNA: TGTGCCAGCAGCTTGTGGGACAGGGGCAACAATGAGCAGTTCTTC. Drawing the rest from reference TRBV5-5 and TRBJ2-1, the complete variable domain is DAGVTQSPTHLIKTRGQQVTLRCSPISGHKSVSWYQQVLGQGPQFIFQYYEKEERGRGNFPDRFSARQFPNYSSELNVNALLLGDSALYLCASSLWDRGNNEQFFGPGTRLTVL.

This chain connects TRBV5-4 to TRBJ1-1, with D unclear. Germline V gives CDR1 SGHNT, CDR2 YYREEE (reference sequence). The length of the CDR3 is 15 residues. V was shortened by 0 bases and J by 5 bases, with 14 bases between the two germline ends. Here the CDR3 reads CASSLVARVGTEAFF. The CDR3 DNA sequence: TGTGCCAGCAGCTTGGTGGCCCGGGTTGGGACTGAAGCTTTCTTT.

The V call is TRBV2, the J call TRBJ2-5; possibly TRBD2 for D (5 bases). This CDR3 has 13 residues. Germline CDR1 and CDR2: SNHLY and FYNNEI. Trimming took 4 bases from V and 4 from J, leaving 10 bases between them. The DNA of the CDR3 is TGTGCCAGCAGTGGAAGGACTCGAGAGACCCAGTACTTC. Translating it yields CASSGRTRETQYF.

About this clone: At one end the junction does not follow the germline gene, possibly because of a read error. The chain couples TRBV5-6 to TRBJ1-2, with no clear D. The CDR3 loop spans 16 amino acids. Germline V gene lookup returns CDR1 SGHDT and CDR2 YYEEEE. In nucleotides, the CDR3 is TGTACCAGCAGCTTGGCCTCGTCAGGTGGAAACTATGGCTACACCTTC. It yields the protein CTSSLASSGGNYGYTF. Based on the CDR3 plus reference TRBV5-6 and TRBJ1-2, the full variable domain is DAGVTQSPTHLIKTRGQQVTLRCSPKSGHDTVSWYQQALGQGPQFIFQYYEEEERQRGNFPDRFSGHQFPNYSSELNVNALLLGDSALYLCTSSLASSGGNYGYTFGSGTRLTVV.

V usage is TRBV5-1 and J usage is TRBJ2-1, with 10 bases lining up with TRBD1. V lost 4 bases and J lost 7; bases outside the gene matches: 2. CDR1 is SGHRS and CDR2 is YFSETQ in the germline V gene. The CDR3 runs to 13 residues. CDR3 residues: CASSQDRGNEQFF. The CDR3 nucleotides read TGCGCCAGCAGCCAGGACAGGGGGAATGAGCAGTTCTTC.

The CDR3 nucleotides read TGTGCCAGCAGCCCTAGGACAGGGGGGAACACTGAAGCTTTCTTT. Its translation is CASSPRTGGNTEAFF. The rearrangement joins TRBV5-4 to TRBJ1-1; 10 bases line up with TRBD1. Unmatched junction bases numbered 4, after V lost 4 bases and J lost 1 base. CDR3 length: 15 residues. The germline gives CDR1 SGHNT, CDR2 YYREEE (reference sequence).

CDR3 region: CASSQQINYGYTF. The CDR3 DNA is TGTGCCAGCAGCCAACAGATTAACTATGGCTACACCTTC. This sequence joins TRBV13 and TRBJ1-2; D gene ambiguous. The CDR3 extends over 13 amino acids. CDR1 is PRHDT and CDR2 is FYEKMQ in the germline V gene (reference sequence). V lost 5 bases, J lost 1 base, and 8 bases lay in between.

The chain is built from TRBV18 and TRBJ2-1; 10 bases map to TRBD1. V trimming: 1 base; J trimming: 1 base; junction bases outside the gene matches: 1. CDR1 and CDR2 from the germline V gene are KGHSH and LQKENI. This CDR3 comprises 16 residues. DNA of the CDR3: TGTGCCAGCTCACCACGGGACAGGGGATCCTACAATGAGCAGTTCTTC. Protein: CASSPRDRGSYNEQFF.

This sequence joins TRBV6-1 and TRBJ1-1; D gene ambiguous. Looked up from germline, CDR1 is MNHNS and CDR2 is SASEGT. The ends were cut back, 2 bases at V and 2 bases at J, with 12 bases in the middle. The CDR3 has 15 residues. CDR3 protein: CASSEFVQVNTEAFF. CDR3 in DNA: TGTGCCAGCAGTGAATTCGTTCAGGTAAACACTGAAGCTTTCTTT.

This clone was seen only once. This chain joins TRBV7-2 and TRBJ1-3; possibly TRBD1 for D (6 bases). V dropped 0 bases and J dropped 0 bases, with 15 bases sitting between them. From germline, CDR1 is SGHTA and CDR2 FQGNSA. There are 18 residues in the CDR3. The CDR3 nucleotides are TGTGCCAGCAGCTTAGCGTGGGCGCTCAGGGGCTCTGGAAACACCATATATTTT. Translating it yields CASSLAWALRGSGNTIYF.

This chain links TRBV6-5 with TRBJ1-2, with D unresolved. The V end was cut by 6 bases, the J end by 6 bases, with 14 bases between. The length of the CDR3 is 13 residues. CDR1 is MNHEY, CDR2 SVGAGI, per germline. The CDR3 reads CASSRREGDGYTF. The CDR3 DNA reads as TGTGCCAGCAGCCGAAGAGAGGGCGATGGCTACACCTTC.

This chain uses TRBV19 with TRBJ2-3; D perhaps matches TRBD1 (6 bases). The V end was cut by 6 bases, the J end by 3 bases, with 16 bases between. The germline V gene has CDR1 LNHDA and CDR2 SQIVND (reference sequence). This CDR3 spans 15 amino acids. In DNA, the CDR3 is TGTGCCAGTAGAACGACATCACAGGGTACAGATACGCAGTATTTT. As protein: CASRTTSQGTDTQYF.

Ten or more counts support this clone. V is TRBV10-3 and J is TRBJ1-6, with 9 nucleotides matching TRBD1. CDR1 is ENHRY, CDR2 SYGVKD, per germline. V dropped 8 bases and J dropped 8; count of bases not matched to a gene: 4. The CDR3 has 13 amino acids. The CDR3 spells CAIGQGRDSPLHF. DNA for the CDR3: TGTGCCATCGGACAGGGGAGAGATTCACCCCTCCACTTT.

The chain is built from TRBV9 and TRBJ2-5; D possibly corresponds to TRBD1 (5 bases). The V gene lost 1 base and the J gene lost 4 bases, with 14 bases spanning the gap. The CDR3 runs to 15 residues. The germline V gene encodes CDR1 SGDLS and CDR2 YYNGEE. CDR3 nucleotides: TGTGCCAGCAGCGTAAAACCGCTAGGGGCAGAGACCCAGTACTTC. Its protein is CASSVKPLGAETQYF. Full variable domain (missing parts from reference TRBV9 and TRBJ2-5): DSGVTQTPKHLITATGQRVTLRCSPRSGDLSVYWYQQSLDQGLQFLIQYYNGEERAKGNILERFSAQQFPDLHSELNLSSLELGDSALYFCASSVKPLGAETQYFGPGTRLLVL.

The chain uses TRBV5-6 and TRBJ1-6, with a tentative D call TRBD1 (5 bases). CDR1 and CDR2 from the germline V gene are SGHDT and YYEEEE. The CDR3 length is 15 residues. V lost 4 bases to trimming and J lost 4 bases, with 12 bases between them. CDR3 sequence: CASSALQAYNSPLHF. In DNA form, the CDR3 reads TGTGCCAGCAGCGCGTTACAGGCGTATAATTCACCCCTCCACTTT.

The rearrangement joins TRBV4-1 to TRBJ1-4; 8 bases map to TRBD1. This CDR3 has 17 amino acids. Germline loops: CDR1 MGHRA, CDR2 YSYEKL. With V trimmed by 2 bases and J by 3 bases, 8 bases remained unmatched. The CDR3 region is CASSQPRQGRANEKLFF. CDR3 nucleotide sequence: TGCGCCAGCAGCCAACCACGACAGGGGCGGGCTAATGAAAAACTGTTTTTT.

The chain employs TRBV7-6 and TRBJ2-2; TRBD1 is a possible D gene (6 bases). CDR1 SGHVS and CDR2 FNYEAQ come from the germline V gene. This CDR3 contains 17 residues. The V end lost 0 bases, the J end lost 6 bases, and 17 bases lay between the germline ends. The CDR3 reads CASSLALGARGSGELFF. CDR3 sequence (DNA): TGTGCCAGCAGCTTAGCGTTGGGGGCCAGAGGTTCCGGGGAGCTGTTTTTT.

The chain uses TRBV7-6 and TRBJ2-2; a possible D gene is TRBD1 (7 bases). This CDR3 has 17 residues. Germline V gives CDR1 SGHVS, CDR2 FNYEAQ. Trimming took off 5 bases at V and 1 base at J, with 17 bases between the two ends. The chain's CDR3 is CASSETAGQMNTGELFF. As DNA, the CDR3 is TGTGCCAGCAGCGAAACCGCGGGACAGATGAACACCGGGGAGCTGTTTTTT.

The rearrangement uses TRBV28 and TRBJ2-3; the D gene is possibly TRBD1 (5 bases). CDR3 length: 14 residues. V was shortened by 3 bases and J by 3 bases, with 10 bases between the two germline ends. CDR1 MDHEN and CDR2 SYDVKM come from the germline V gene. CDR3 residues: CASSFLQGTDTQYF. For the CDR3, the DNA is TGTGCCAGCAGTTTTCTCCAGGGTACAGATACGCAGTATTTT. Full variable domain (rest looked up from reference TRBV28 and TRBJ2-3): DVKVTQSSRYLVKRTGEKVFLECVQDMDHENMFWYRQDPGLGLRLIYFSYDVKMKEKGDIPEGYSVSREKKERFSLILESASTNQTSMYLCASSFLQGTDTQYFGPGTRLTVL.